This T cell receptor beta chain was obtained from a study of cytomegalovirus exposure and HLA in healthy donors. Study summary: In terms of ancestry, the Caucasian-associated cluster contained around 79% of the 300 to 400 genotyped donors. Regarding the study as a whole: In a later analysis, at a false discovery rate of 0.05, about 17,000 TCR beta sequences matched HLA alleles. When analyzed later, a missense DCLRE1C variant was found to be linked to TCR beta V- and J-gene trimming. Further analysis, carried out later, found HLA-associated TCR beta chains more clonally expanded than equally common other chains.

Points on this clone: Its specificity is not known.

13 Jbeta primers and 60 Vbeta primers were used for the PCR. TCRdb's copy holds only in-frame clones and misses some; the assay was immunoSEQ multiplex PCR. The sample has approximately 190,000 clones, 84% seen once. V was pared by 11 bases and J by 7 bases, with 20 bases between. The CDR3 is made up of 13 amino acids. Germline V lookup: CDR1 LNHDA, CDR2 SQIVND (reference sequence). This sequence was found in a woman in her 50s in good health and CMV-seropositive. The sample was PBMCs. J is TRBJ1-2 and V is TRBV19, with TRBD1 as a possible D gene (6 bases). The CDR3 nucleotides are TGTGCCTCCAAGGAGGGGGGGAGTTTTGGCTACACCTTC. Translating gives CASKEGGSFGYTF.